One sample yielded the 21 T cell receptor beta chains listed below, sequenced in a study of shared clonotypes between healthy human individuals. Method: immunoSEQ multiplex PCR; TCRdb's copy keeps in-frame clones and lacks some. The data hold about 470,000 clones, with about 85% observed a single time. Sequenced: PBMCs. The receptors stem from a woman aged 40-49 years in good health. Some clones in this sample may be carry-over from other donors' samples.

The rearrangement joins TRBV18 to TRBJ2-5, with a weak D call TRBD2 (6 bases). Trimming stripped 3 bases from V and 2 bases from J, with 7 bases between. The CDR3 length is 13 residues. The V gene's germline CDR1 is KGHSH and CDR2 LQKENI. This CDR3 reads CASSPGLQETQYF. Here the CDR3 DNA reads TGTGCCAGCTCACCGGGACTGCAAGAGACCCAGTACTTC.

The V gene is TRBV6-5, the J gene TRBJ1-5; D gene unclear. There are 16 residues in the CDR3. Germline values: CDR1 MNHEY, CDR2 SVGAGI. The V end lost 0 bases, the J end lost 0 bases, and 9 bases lay between the germline ends. CDR3 sequence reads: CASSYSYEASNQPQHF. CDR3 in DNA: TGTGCCAGCAGTTACTCGTATGAGGCTAGCAATCAGCCCCAGCATTTT.

Here the CDR3 DNA reads TGTGCCAGCTCACCCTCCAGGGACAATTACGCCGAGCAGTACTTC. It is translated as CASSPSRDNYAEQYF. The chain combines TRBV18 with TRBJ2-7, with a possible D match to TRBD1 (6 bases). Trimming took off 3 bases at V and 6 bases at J, with 18 bases between the two ends. Germline assignment: CDR1 KGHSH and CDR2 LQKENI. The CDR3 runs 15 residues. Based on the CDR3 plus reference TRBV18 and TRBJ2-7, the full variable domain is NAGVMQNPRHLVRRRGQEARLRCSPMKGHSHVYWYRQLPEEGLKFMVYLQKENIIDESGMPKERFSAEFPKEGPSILRIQQVVRGDSAAYFCASSPSRDNYAEQYFGPGTRLTVT.

This clone showed up just once. The V gene is TRBV30, the J gene TRBJ1-5; maybe TRBD1 (6 bases). V gave up 2 bases and J gave up 5 bases, with 10 bases separating them. The CDR3 is 13 amino acids. CDR1 is GTSNPN and CDR2 is SVGIG in the germline V gene (reference sequence). DNA of the CDR3: TGTGCCTGGAGTCACAGGGAGGATCAGCCCCAGCATTTT. It is translated as CAWSHREDQPQHF.

This chain links TRBV4-2 with TRBJ1-1; no clear D gene. CDR1 and CDR2 (germline): LGHNA, YNFKEQ. V was clipped by 0 bases and J by 4 bases, with 12 bases between them. CDR3 length: 15 residues. The chain's CDR3 is CASSQDGRAGTEAFF. The CDR3 DNA reads as TGTGCCAGCAGCCAAGATGGGCGGGCAGGCACTGAAGCTTTCTTT.

Comments on this clone: The junction departs from the called germline gene at one end, perhaps through a read error. The chain is built from TRBV7-3 and TRBJ2-1; TRBD1 or TRBD2 may be the D gene (5 bases each). The CDR3 is made up of 16 amino acids. The germline gives CDR1 SGHTA, CDR2 FQGTGA. This chain's CDR3 is CAGSPTRDPRYNEQFF. The CDR3 DNA reads TGTGCCGGCAGCCCGACGAGGGACCCCAGATACAATGAGCAGTTCTTC.

The chain employs TRBV5-3 and TRBJ1-1; 7 bases are a match to TRBD1. TRBV5-3 belongs to the ORF category, with a function that is uncertain. The CDR3 has 15 residues. V lost 0 bases, J lost 6 bases, and 8 bases stayed unmatched. CDR3 coding DNA: TGTGCCAGAAGCTTGGGTATACAGGGGCCCCCTGAAGCTTTCTTT. Translating it yields CARSLGIQGPPEAFF.

This clone has just a few counts. J is TRBJ1-1 and V is TRBV28; 8 bases line up with TRBD1. The germline gives CDR1 MDHEN, CDR2 SYDVKM. V was clipped by 10 bases and J by 4 bases; unmatched bases: 5. The length of the CDR3 is 12 residues. DNA for the CDR3: TGTGCCACGACAGGGGACACCACTGAAGCTTTCTTT. Protein product: CATTGDTTEAFF.

The chain carries TRBV2 and TRBJ2-1; D not resolved. The length of the CDR3 is 11 residues. V was shortened by 5 bases and J by 9 bases, with 8 bases between the two germline ends. The germline V gene has CDR1 SNHLY and CDR2 FYNNEI. CDR3 sequence (DNA): TGTGCCAGCAGTCCTAGATTTGAGCAGTTCTTC. It yields the protein CASSPRFEQFF.

Many counts were recorded for this clone. This rearrangement joins TRBV7-8 to TRBJ2-6, with D unresolved. Germline V CDR1 and CDR2: SGHVS, FQNEAQ. The CDR3 covers 12 residues. V shed 10 bases and J shed 0 bases, with 4 bases lying between them. The CDR3 region is CATISGANVLTF. CDR3 DNA sequence: TGTGCCACCATCTCTGGGGCCAACGTCCTGACTTTC.

The rearrangement joins TRBV5-5 to TRBJ2-1; TRBD1 or TRBD2 may be the D gene (5 bases each). Trimming removed 7 bases from V and 3 bases from J, with 11 bases in between. The germline gives CDR1 SGHKS, CDR2 YYEKEE (reference sequence). This CDR3 is 13 amino acids long. The CDR3 DNA reads TGTGCCAGCGCGGGCAGGGTCTACAATGAGCAGTTCTTC. This gives the protein CASAGRVYNEQFF.

V and J are TRBV29-1 and TRBJ2-7; TRBD1 is a possible D gene (5 bases). CDR1 is SQVTM, CDR2 ANQGSEA, per germline. The V and J ends lost 6 bases and 4 bases respectively, with 16 bases between them. This CDR3 spans 13 amino acids. The CDR3 loop reads CSVPGRVGYEQYF. The CDR3 nucleotides are TGCAGCGTCCCGGGCAGGGTGGGGTACGAGCAGTACTTC.

The chain has TRBV5-6 and TRBJ2-7; D remains unclear. Germline V gives CDR1 SGHDT, CDR2 YYEEEE. V was pared by 2 bases and J by 2 bases, with 8 bases between. This CDR3 is built from 13 residues. The CDR3 protein is CASSFDRAYEQYF. The CDR3 bases are TGTGCCAGCAGCTTTGACCGTGCCTACGAGCAGTACTTC.

The rearrangement uses TRBV5-1 and TRBJ2-6; no clear D. The V gene lost 0 bases and the J gene lost 9 bases, with 4 bases spanning the gap. CDR3 size: 12 residues. In germline, CDR1 is SGHRS, CDR2 YFSETQ. The CDR3 reads CASSLVDNVLTF. CDR3 coding DNA: TGCGCCAGCAGCTTGGTTGACAACGTCCTGACTTTC. Together with reference TRBV5-1 and TRBJ2-6, the CDR3 gives the full variable domain: KAGVTQTPRYLIKTRGQQVTLSCSPISGHRSVSWYQQTPGQGLQFLFEYFSETQRNKGNFPGRFSGRQFSNSRSEMNVSTLELGDSALYLCASSLVDNVLTFGAGSRLTVL.

This clone was counted once. The rearrangement uses TRBV9 and TRBJ1-2; D gene ambiguous. Per germline, CDR1 SGDLS and CDR2 YYNGEE. The V gene lost 0 bases and the J gene lost 0 bases, with 12 bases spanning the gap. The CDR3 is made up of 16 amino acids. CDR3 nucleotide sequence: TGTGCCAGCAGCGTAGGATCGGGGTATGCTAACTATGGCTACACCTTC. Protein product: CASSVGSGYANYGYTF.

This clone was observed at least ten times. This chain links TRBV25-1 with TRBJ2-5, with 8 bases lining up with TRBD1. This CDR3 is built from 15 residues. V was clipped by 2 bases and J by 3 bases; unmatched bases: 5. Germline V gene sequence: CDR1 MGHDK, CDR2 SYGVNS. CDR3 bases: TGTGCCAGCAGTGAAGGCCAGGGGGCCGAAGAGACCCAGTACTTC. It codes for CASSEGQGAEETQYF.

The count of this clone is one. V gene TRBV4-1 combines with J gene TRBJ2-1; D not certain. The germline gives CDR1 MGHRA, CDR2 YSYEKL. Trimming removed 4 bases at V and 6 bases at J, with 16 bases between. The CDR3 is 15 amino acids. The CDR3 protein is CASSPPGSRSNEQFF. The CDR3 DNA follows: TGCGCCAGCAGCCCCCCTGGAAGTAGAAGCAATGAGCAGTTCTTC.

The chain couples TRBV7-2 to TRBJ2-1; 8 nucleotides agree with TRBD1. CDR1 and CDR2 (germline): SGHTA, FQGNSA. The CDR3 sequence is 15 residues long. With 1 base clipped from V and 6 bases from J, the junction kept 5 bases outside the gene matches. CDR3 nucleotides: TGTGCCAGCAGCTTAGGGACAGGGTTATCCAATGAGCAGTTCTTC. It translates to CASSLGTGLSNEQFF. Looking up the rest from reference TRBV7-2 and TRBJ2-1 gives the full variable domain: GAGVSQSPSNKVTEKGKDVELRCDPISGHTALYWYRQSLGQGLEFLIYFQGNSAPDKSGLPSDRFSAERTGGSVSTLTIQRTQQEDSAVYLCASSLGTGLSNEQFFGPGTRLTVL.

A word on this clone: In the same sample, other DNA sequences code for this CDR3. The chain recombines TRBV5-1 with TRBJ2-3; TRBD2 matches at 9 bases. CDR1 and CDR2 from the germline V gene are SGHRS and YFSETQ. The CDR3 contains 16 residues. The trim removed 0 bases at V and 0 bases at J, leaving 2 bases unmatched. The DNA of the CDR3 is TGCGCCAGCAGCTTGGGACTAGCGGCTAGCACAGATACGCAGTATTTT. Translation: CASSLGLAASTDTQYF. Looking up the rest from reference TRBV5-1 and TRBJ2-3 gives the full variable domain: KAGVTQTPRYLIKTRGQQVTLSCSPISGHRSVSWYQQTPGQGLQFLFEYFSETQRNKGNFPGRFSGRQFSNSRSEMNVSTLELGDSALYLCASSLGLAASTDTQYFGPGTRLTVL.

The gene calls are TRBV18 and TRBJ1-1; D gene uncertain. The CDR3 has 14 residues. From germline, CDR1 is KGHSH and CDR2 LQKENI. The V and J ends lost 3 bases and 3 bases respectively, with 11 bases between them. The CDR3 bases are TGTGCCAGCTCACCGGCAGGTTTGGACACTGAAGCTTTCTTT. This sequence encodes CASSPAGLDTEAFF.

The J gene is TRBJ2-5, the V gene TRBV5-6; 7 bases match TRBD2. Germline V lookup: CDR1 SGHDT, CDR2 YYEEEE. Trimming cost V 0 bases and J 1 base; bases outside gene matches: 0. The CDR3 sequence is 14 residues long. The CDR3 DNA follows: TGTGCCAGCAGCTTGGGACTAGCCCAAGAGACCCAGTACTTC. It translates to CASSLGLAQETQYF.